This T cell receptor beta chain stems from a study of monozygotic twins with cystic fibrosis (dated by TCRdb to 2020 to 2022). For context, the study as a whole: About 3 micrograms of fragmented DNA went through around 15 PCR cycles to produce barcoded libraries. On the day of blood sampling, twins were ranked among around 1,000 cohort participants for weight-for-height and for FEVPerc (FEV1 disease centile). The cohort included ten female and six male twin pairs, mostly children and adolescents, aged roughly 2.0 to 36.4 years with a median of around 8.6 years. TCR beta repertoires were compared within and between 16 monozygotic twin pairs with cystic fibrosis so that genetic influence on V and J gene usage could be assessed. Data for three of the twin pairs had been reported previously in another context.

The table lists this clone with a few counts. The antigen it binds to is not known. Base qualities were left out, and no much larger clone turns up one base away. General findings and caveats noted by the study authors: Simpson clonality tended to be low (median around 0.0088), which suggests a naive-dominated repertoire, although clonality was higher in the most severely affected patients. V gene usage was most similar to the co-twin in 13 of 16 pairs, and J usage was most similar to the co-twin in 8 of 16 pairs, which suggests genetic constraints. No association turned up between shared CDR3 numbers and age, concordance or disease severity, and the cohort was small. Significantly higher nucleotide-identical clonotype sharing was observed within monozygotic CF twin pairs than between unrelated CF individuals (P = 0.000026, Mann-Whitney).

Following the manufacturer's instructions, TCR beta CDR3 regions were amplified by multiplex PCR with the immunoSEQ immune profiling system. An Illumina NextSeq system was used to carry out the sequencing. In the paper's pipeline: The immunoSEQ Analyzer platform handled processing of the sequence data, and clonality was calculated by taking the square root of Simpson's index of productive rearrangements. Jensen-Shannon distance served as the measure of similarity in V and J usage, while OLGA was used to compute CDR3 generation probabilities. Shared CDR3 sequences were searched in the immuneACCESS database (August 2020) and in VDJdb (December 2020). TCRdb carries this immuneACCESS record with in-frame sequences only. Its versions omit some clonotypes, under half of them owing to an unresolved V gene in the studies checked, with the rest unexplained. The V and J calls and clone size were taken over from that table, and D and trimming were inferred from the DNA. This sample comprises approximately 28,000 clones, 85% of them detected only once. Of the sample, 0.85% to 0.95% is held by the ten largest clones.

The germline V gene encodes CDR1 SNHLY and CDR2 FYNNEI. V is clipped by 8 bases and J by 7 bases, and the sequence between their germline boundaries is 17 bases long. From the cysteine through the phenylalanine, the CDR3 covers 14 amino acids. The retained sequence is limited to the CDR3, 42 bases, with the frame set at the first base. The twin pairs came from the European Cystic Fibrosis Twin and Sibling Study Cohort, which recruited patients from 150 to 200 CF clinics across 14 European countries. Zygosity and CFTR genotype were verified in-house, and zygosity was tested by multiplex PCR of nine short tandem repeat loci. Peripheral blood was taken from each twin, and clinical parameters were recorded on the day of blood sampling. Phenol/chloroform extraction was used to isolate genomic DNA from peripheral blood cells, and the DNA was then kept in TE buffer at 4 degrees C.

Source material: blood. The rearranged segments are TRBV2 and TRBJ1-4; TRBD1 is perhaps the D gene, given 6 matching bases. This receptor was taken from a girl aged 2 to 9 with cystic fibrosis. The sequenced DNA: TGTGCCAGCTACAACAGGGAAGTTATTGAAAAACTGTTTTTT. It is translated as CASYNREVIEKLFF.